The 14 T cell receptor beta chains in this list originate from one sample, sequenced in a study of T-cell memory formation after mild COVID-19. TCRdb fed the 5' RACE reads into MiXCR, producing one record per CDR3 protein. The sample contains roughly 240,000 distinct CDR3 sequences, roughly 15% of which appear only once. Sequenced material: PBMCs or a T cell subset sorted from them (not recorded which). These receptor sequences come from an adult woman who had mild COVID-19 (a few samples of this study predate the infection). Cell type and time point are not known.

The chain combines TRBV12-3 or TRBV12-4 with TRBJ1-2; D remains unclear. This CDR3 region has 14 residues. The V gene lost 3 bases and the J gene lost 4 bases, with 12 bases spanning the gap. CDR3 residues: CASSFATQIYGYTF. CDR3 DNA: TGTGCCAGCAGTTTTGCGACACAAATCTATGGCTACACCTTC.

This chain links TRBV6-5 with TRBJ2-7; TRBD1 agrees at 7 bases. The CDR3 is made up of 15 amino acids. V dropped 4 bases and J dropped 0; count of bases not matched to a gene: 6. CDR1 is MNHEY, CDR2 SVGAGI, per germline. CDR3 DNA sequence: TGTGCCAGCAGTTTTAAGGGGGCGGCCTCCTACGAGCAGTACTTC. This encodes CASSFKGAASYEQYF.

There are a few counts of this clonotype. The chain employs TRBV20-1 and TRBJ1-5; tentatively, D is TRBD1 (6 bases). With 4 bases removed from V and 7 bases from J, the gap between germline ends came to 14 bases. CDR1 and CDR2 (germline): DFQATT, SNEGSKA (reference sequence). This CDR3 contains 13 residues. As DNA, the CDR3 is TGCAGTGCTAAAGGGGGAGATCAACAGCCCCAGCATTTT. Residues: CSAKGGDQQPQHF.

The chain employs TRBV10-3 and TRBJ1-2; TRBD1 might be the D (5 bases). V dropped 4 bases and J dropped 6 bases, with 15 bases sitting between them. The CDR3 spans 14 residues. Germline V gene lookup returns CDR1 ENHRY and CDR2 SYGVKD. The chain's CDR3 is CAISAMPGEHGYTF. The CDR3 DNA follows: TGTGCCATCAGTGCTATGCCGGGGGAACATGGCTACACCTTC.

As to this clonotype: A much larger clone lies a single base off, so this may be a read error. This chain connects TRBV7-3 to TRBJ1-1; D is possibly TRBD1 (6 bases). Trimming shortened V by 6 bases and J by 1 base, and 9 bases separated the two germline ends. Germline CDR1 SGHTA, CDR2 FQGTGA. The CDR3 has 13 amino acids. CDR3 protein: CASSWTANTEAFF. The CDR3 bases are TGTGCCAGCAGTTGGACAGCGAACACTGAAGCTTTCTTT.

V and J are TRBV6-5 and TRBJ1-2; D possibly corresponds to TRBD1 (6 bases). This CDR3 is 13 amino acids long. Trimming cost V 5 bases and J 4 bases, with 11 bases left between them. From germline, CDR1 is MNHEY and CDR2 SVGAGI. CDR3 amino acids: CASSSYRAYGYTF. In DNA, the CDR3 is TGTGCCAGCAGTAGTTACAGGGCCTATGGCTACACCTTC.

The chain combines TRBV18 with TRBJ2-3, with D perhaps TRBD1 or TRBD2 (5 bases each). Trimming took 4 bases from V and 2 from J, leaving 19 bases between them. Looked up from germline, CDR1 is KGHSH and CDR2 is LQKENI. The CDR3 is made up of 17 amino acids. CDR3 DNA: TGTGCCAGCTCACGCACCCCCGGGACGGGGAACACAGATACGCAGTATTTT. The encoded protein is CASSRTPGTGNTDTQYF.

In this sample, this clonotype turned up a few times. The gene calls are TRBV5-8 and TRBJ2-5, with D unclear. The CDR3 covers 9 residues. The germline gives CDR1 SGHTS, CDR2 YDEGEE. V shed 4 bases and J shed 11 bases, with 6 bases lying between them. The CDR3 loop reads CASSGLQYF. The DNA for the CDR3 is TGTGCCAGCAGCGGATTGCAGTACTTC.

This clonotype has more than one count but fewer than ten. This chain links TRBV12-3 or TRBV12-4 with TRBJ1-2; D is unclear. The CDR3 spans 15 residues. V was clipped by 6 bases and J by 8 bases, with 22 bases between them. The CDR3 sequence is CASSRSGRWVDGYTF. The CDR3 DNA reads as TGTGCCAGCAGCCGCTCGGGCCGCTGGGTGGACGGCTACACCTTC.

The table lists this clonotype with many counts. The chain has TRBV20-1 and TRBJ2-7, with 7 bases that match TRBD2. This CDR3 comprises 17 residues. The V gene end was trimmed by 0 bases and the J gene end by 2 bases; junction bases not matched to a gene: 13. Per the germline V gene, CDR1 is DFQATT and CDR2 is SNEGSKA (reference sequence). The CDR3 region has the DNA TGCAGTGCTAGAGATCGCATCCTGGCGGGAGCACCCTACGAGCAGTACTTC. Encoded protein: CSARDRILAGAPYEQYF.

J is TRBJ2-1 and V is TRBV9, with 9 positions matching TRBD1. Per the germline V gene, CDR1 is SGDLS and CDR2 is YYNGEE. This CDR3 comprises 15 residues. The trim removed 0 bases at V and 6 bases at J, leaving 4 bases unmatched. The chain's CDR3 is CASSVGDRETNEQFF. The DNA for the CDR3 is TGTGCCAGCAGCGTAGGGGACAGGGAAACCAATGAGCAGTTCTTC.

This clonotype was observed a handful of times. This sequence joins TRBV5-5 and TRBJ2-7, with 12 bases that match TRBD1. The CDR3 runs 20 residues. Unmatched junction bases numbered 17, after V lost 1 base and J lost 3 bases. Looked up from germline, CDR1 is SGHKS and CDR2 is YYEKEE (reference sequence). DNA for the CDR3: TGTGCCAGCAGCTTGTCCCCCCCGGGACAGGGGGCTCCGTCCGGCTACGAGCAGTACTTC. Protein: CASSLSPPGQGAPSGYEQYF.

The rearrangement joins TRBV19 to TRBJ2-7; D possibly corresponds to TRBD2 (5 bases). The CDR3 length is 17 residues. Germline V gene sequence: CDR1 LNHDA, CDR2 SQIVND (reference sequence). The V and J ends lost 4 bases and 0 bases respectively, with 19 bases between them. The CDR3 loop reads CASSTLSKTGNSYEQYF. The CDR3, as DNA: TGTGCCAGTAGTACCCTTTCGAAGACCGGGAACTCCTACGAGCAGTACTTC.

This clonotype has only a few counts. V gene TRBV6-6 combines with J gene TRBJ2-5, with 13 bases that match TRBD2. There are 15 residues in the CDR3. The V and J ends lost 7 bases and 4 bases, in that order; junction bases with no gene match: 6. CDR1 MNHNY and CDR2 SVGAGI come from the germline V gene (reference sequence). The CDR3 sequence: CASNPGTSGVETQYF. CDR3 nucleotide sequence: TGTGCCAGCAACCCCGGGACTAGCGGGGTAGAGACCCAGTACTTC.